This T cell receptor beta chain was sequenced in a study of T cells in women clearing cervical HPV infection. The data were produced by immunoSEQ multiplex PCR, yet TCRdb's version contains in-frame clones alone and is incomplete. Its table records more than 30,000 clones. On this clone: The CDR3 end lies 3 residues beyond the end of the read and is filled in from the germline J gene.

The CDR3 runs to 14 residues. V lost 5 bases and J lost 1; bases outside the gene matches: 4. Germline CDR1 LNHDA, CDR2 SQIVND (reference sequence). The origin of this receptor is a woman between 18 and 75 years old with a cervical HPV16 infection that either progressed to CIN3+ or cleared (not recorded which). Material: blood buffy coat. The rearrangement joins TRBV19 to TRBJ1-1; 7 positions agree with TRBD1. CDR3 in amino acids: CASSAYRGNTEAFF. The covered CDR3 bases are TGTGCCAGTAGTGCTTACAGGGGGAACACTGAA. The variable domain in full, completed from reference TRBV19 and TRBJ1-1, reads DGGITQSPKYLFRKEGQNVTLSCEQNLNHDAMYWYRQDPGQGLRLIYYSQIVNDFQKGDIAEGYSVSREKKESFPLTVTSAQKNPTAFYLCASSAYRGNTEAFFGQGTRLTVV.